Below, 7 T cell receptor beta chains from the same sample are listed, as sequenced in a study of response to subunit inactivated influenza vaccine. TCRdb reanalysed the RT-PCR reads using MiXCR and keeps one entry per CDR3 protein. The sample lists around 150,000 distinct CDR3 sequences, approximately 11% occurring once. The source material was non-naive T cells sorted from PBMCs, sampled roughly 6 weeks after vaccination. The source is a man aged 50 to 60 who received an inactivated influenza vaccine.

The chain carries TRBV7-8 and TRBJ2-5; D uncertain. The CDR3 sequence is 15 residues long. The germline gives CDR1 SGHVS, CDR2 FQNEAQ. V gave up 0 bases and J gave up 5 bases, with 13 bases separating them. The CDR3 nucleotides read TGTGCCAGCAGCTTAGCGGGATACGACGGGGAGACCCAGTACTTC. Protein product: CASSLAGYDGETQYF.

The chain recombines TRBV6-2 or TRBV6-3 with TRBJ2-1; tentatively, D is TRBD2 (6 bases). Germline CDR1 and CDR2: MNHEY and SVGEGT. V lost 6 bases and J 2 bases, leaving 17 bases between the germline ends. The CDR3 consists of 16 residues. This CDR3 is CASRTRVGGAYNEQFF. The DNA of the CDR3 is TGTGCCAGCAGGACGCGGGTCGGGGGAGCCTACAATGAGCAGTTCTTC.

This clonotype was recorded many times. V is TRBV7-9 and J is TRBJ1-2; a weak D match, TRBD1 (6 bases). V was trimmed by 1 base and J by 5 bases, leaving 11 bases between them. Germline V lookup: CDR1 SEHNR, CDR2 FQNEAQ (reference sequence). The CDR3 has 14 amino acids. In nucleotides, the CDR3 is TGTGCCAGCAGCTTAGGGACAGCGAAGTATGGCTACACCTTC. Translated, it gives CASSLGTAKYGYTF.

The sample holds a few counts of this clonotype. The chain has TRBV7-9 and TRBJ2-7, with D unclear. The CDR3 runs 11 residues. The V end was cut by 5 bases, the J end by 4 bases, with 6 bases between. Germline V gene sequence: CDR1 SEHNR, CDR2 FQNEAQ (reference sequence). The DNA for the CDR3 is TGTGCCAGCAGCACCGCTTACGAGCAGTACTTC. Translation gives CASSTAYEQYF.

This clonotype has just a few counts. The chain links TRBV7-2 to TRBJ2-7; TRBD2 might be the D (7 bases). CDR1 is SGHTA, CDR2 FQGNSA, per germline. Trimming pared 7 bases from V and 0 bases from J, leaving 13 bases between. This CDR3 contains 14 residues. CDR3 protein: CASKGGLSSYEQYF. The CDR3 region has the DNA TGTGCCAGCAAGGGGGGGTTAAGCTCCTACGAGCAGTACTTC.

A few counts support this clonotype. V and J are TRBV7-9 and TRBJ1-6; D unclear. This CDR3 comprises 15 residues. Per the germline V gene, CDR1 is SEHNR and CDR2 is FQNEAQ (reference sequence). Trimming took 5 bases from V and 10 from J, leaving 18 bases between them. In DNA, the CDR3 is TGTGCCAGCAGCCACAGCCTTGATGTAAGGTCACCCCTCCACTTT. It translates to CASSHSLDVRSPLHF. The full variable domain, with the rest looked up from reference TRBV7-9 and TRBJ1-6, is DTGVSQNPRHKITKRGQNVTFRCDPISEHNRLYWYRQTLGQGPEFLTYFQNEAQLEKSRLLSDRFSAERPKGSFSTLEIQRTEQGDSAMYLCASSHSLDVRSPLHFGNGTRLTVT.

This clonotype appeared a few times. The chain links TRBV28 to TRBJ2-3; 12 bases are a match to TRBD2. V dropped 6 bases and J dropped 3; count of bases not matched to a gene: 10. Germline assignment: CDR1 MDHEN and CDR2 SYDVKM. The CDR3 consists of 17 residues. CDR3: CASRQRLAGVITDTQYF. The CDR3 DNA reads TGTGCCAGCAGACAAAGACTAGCGGGAGTAATAACAGATACGCAGTATTTT.